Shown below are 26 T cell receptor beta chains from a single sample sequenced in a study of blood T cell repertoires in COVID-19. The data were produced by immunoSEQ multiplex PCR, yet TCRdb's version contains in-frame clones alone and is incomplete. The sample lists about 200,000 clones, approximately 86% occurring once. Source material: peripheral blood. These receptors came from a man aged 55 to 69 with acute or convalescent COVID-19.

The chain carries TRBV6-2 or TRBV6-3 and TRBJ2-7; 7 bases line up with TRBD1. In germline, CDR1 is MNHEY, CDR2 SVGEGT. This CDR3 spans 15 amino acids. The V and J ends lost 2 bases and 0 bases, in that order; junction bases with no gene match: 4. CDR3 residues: CASSYKGTASYEQYF. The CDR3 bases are TGTGCCAGCAGTTACAAGGGGACAGCCTCCTACGAGCAGTACTTC.

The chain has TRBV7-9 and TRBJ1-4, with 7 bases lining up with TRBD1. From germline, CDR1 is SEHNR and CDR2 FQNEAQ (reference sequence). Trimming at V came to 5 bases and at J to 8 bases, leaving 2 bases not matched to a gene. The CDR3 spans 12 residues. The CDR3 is CASSAGQEKLFF. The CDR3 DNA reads TGTGCCAGCAGCGCGGGACAGGAAAAACTGTTTTTT.

The CDR3: CASSPGERGDGETQYF. In DNA form, the CDR3 reads TGTGCCAGCAGCCCCGGAGAGCGGGGGGATGGAGAGACCCAGTACTTC. The V and J genes are TRBV9 and TRBJ2-5; TRBD2 agrees at 9 bases. Germline CDR1 SGDLS, CDR2 YYNGEE. J gave up 4 bases and V 4 bases, and 11 bases lay outside the gene matches. This CDR3 contains 16 residues.

The CDR3 nucleotides are TGTGCCAGCAGCTTACAAGCGGGATCGAGAGGGACCGGAAACACCATATATTTT. It translates to CASSLQAGSRGTGNTIYF. The chain is built from TRBV7-2 and TRBJ1-3, with a weak D call TRBD1 (5 bases). There are 18 residues in the CDR3. Germline assignment: CDR1 SGHTA and CDR2 FQGNSA. Trimming left V 2 bases short and J 4 bases short, with 21 bases between.

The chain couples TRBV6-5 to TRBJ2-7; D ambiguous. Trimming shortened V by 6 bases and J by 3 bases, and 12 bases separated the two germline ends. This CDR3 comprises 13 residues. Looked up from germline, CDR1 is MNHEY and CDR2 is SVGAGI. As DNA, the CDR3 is TGTGCCAGCAGCCGAGCCCCCCACTACGAGCAGTACTTC. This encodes CASSRAPHYEQYF.

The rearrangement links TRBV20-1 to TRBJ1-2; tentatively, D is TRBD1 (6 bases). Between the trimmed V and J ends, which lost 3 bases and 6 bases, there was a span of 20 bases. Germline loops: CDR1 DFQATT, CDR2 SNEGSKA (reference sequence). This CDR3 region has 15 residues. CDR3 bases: TGCAGTGCTAGTATTGGGGGGGGCGGGCTGAATGGCTACACCTTC. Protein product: CSASIGGGGLNGYTF.

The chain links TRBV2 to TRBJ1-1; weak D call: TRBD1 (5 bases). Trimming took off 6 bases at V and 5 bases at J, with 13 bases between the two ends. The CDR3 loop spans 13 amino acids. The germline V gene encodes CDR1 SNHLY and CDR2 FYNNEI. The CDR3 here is CASRWGLSTEAFF. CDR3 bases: TGTGCCAGCAGGTGGGGCCTCAGTACTGAAGCTTTCTTT.

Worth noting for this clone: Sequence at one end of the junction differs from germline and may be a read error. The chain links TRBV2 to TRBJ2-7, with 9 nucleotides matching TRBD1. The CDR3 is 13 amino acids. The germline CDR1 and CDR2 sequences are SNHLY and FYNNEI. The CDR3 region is CASSVGDRVIRSF. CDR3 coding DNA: TGTGCCAGCAGCGTTGGGGACAGGGTAATAAGGTCATTC. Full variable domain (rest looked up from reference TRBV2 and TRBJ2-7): EPEVTQTPSHQVTQMGQEVILRCVPISNHLYFYWYRQILGQKVEFLVSFYNNEISEKSEIFDDQFSVERPDGSNFTLKIRSTKLEDSAMYFCASSVGDRVIRSFGPGTRLTVT.

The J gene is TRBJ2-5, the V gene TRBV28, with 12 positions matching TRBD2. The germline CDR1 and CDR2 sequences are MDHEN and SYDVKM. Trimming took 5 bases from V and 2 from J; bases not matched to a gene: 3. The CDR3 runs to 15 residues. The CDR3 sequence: CASSASGGGQETQYF. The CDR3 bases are TGTGCCAGCAGTGCTAGCGGGGGGGGTCAAGAGACCCAGTACTTC.

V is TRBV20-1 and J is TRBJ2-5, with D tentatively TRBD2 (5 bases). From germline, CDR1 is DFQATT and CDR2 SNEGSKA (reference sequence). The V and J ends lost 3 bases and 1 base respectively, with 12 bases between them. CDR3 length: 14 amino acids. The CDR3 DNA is TGCAGTGCTAGTACAGAGGGTCCCCAAGAGACCCAGTACTTC. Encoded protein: CSASTEGPQETQYF.

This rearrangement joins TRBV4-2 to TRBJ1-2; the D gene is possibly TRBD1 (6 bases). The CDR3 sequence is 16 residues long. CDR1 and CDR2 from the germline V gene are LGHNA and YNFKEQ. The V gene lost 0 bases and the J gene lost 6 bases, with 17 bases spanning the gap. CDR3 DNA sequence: TGTGCCAGCAGCCAAGAGGCCTCTTTGACAGGCCATGGCTACACCTTC. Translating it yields CASSQEASLTGHGYTF.

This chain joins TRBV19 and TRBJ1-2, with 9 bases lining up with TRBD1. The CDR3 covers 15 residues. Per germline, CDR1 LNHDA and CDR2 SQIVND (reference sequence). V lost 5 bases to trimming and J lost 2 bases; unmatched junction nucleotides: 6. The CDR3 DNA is TGTGCCAGTAGTCACCGGGACAGGGCCAACTATGGCTACACCTTC. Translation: CASSHRDRANYGYTF.

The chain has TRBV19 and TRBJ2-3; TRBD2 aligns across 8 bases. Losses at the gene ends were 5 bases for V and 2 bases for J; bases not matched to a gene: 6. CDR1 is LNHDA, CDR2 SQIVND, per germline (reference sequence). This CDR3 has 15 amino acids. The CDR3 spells CASSLGGGNTDTQYF. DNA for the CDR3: TGTGCCAGTAGTCTCGGCGGGGGGAACACAGATACGCAGTATTTT.

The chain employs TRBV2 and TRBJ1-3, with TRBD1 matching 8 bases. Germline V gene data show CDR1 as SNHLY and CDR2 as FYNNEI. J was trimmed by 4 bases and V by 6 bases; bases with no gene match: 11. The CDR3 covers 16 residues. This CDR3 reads CASRDPTGGGGNTIYF. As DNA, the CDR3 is TGTGCCAGCAGAGACCCTACAGGGGGAGGGGGAAACACCATATATTTT.

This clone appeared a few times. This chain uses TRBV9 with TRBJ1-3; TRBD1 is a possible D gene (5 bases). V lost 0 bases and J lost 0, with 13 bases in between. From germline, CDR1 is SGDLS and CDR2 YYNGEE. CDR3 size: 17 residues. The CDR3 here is CASSVVDTPSSGNTIYF. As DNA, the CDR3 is TGTGCCAGCAGCGTAGTGGACACCCCGAGCTCTGGAAACACCATATATTTT.

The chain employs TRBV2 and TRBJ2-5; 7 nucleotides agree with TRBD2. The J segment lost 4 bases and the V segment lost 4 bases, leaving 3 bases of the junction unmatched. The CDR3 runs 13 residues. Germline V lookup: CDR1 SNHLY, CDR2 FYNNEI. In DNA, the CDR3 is TGTGCCAGCAGTGGGCCTAGCGGAGAGACCCAGTACTTC. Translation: CASSGPSGETQYF.

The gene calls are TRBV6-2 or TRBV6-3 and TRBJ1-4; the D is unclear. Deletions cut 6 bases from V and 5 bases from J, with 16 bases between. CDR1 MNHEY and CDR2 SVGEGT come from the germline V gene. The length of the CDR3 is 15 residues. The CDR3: CASSPWFGENEKLFF. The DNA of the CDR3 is TGTGCCAGCAGCCCCTGGTTCGGGGAAAATGAAAAACTGTTTTTT.

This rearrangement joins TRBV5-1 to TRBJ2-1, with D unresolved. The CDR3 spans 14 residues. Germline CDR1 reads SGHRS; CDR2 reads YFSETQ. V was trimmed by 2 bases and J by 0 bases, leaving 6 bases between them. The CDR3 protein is CASSFPDSYNEQFF. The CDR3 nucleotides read TGCGCCAGCAGCTTTCCAGACTCCTACAATGAGCAGTTCTTC. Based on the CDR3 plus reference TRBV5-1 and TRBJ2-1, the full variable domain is KAGVTQTPRYLIKTRGQQVTLSCSPISGHRSVSWYQQTPGQGLQFLFEYFSETQRNKGNFPGRFSGRQFSNSRSEMNVSTLELGDSALYLCASSFPDSYNEQFFGPGTRLTVL.

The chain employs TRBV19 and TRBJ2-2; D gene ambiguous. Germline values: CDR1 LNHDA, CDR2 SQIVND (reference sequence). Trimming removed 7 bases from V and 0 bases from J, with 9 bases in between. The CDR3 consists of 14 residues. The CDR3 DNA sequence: TGTGCCAGTAAGCGAAACACGAACACCGGGGAGCTGTTTTTT. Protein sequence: CASKRNTNTGELFF.

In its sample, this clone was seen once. The CDR3 sequence: CASSGSGQGSSYNEQFF. CDR3 bases: TGTGCCAGCAGTGGCTCAGGACAGGGCAGCTCCTACAATGAGCAGTTCTTC. The chain has TRBV6-4 and TRBJ2-1, with 8 nucleotides matching TRBD1. Germline CDR1 MRHNA, CDR2 SNTAGT. The CDR3 has 17 residues. V gave up 4 bases and J gave up 0 bases; unmatched junction bases: 8.

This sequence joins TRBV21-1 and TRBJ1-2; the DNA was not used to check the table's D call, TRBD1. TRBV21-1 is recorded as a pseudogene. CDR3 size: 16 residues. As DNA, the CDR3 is TGTGCCAGCAGCCGTTGCTCCCGGACAGGTTTCTATGGCTACACCTTC. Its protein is CASSRCSRTGFYGYTF.

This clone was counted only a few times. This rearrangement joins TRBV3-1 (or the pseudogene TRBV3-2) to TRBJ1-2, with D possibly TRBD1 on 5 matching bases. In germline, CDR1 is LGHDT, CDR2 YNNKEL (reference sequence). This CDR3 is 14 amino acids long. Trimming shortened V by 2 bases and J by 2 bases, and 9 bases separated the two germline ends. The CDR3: CASSQSAGNYGYTF. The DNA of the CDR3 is TGTGCCAGCAGCCAATCCGCAGGGAACTATGGCTACACCTTC.

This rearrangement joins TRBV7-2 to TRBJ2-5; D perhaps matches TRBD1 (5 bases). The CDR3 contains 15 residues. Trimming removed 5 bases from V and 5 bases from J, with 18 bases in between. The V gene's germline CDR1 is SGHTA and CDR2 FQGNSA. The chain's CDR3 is CASSPPYQGRETQYF. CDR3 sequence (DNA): TGTGCCAGCAGCCCCCCCTACCAGGGCAGGGAGACCCAGTACTTC.

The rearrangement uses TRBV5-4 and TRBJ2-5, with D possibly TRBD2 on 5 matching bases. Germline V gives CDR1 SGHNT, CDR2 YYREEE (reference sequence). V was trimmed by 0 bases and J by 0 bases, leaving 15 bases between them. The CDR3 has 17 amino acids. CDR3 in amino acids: CASSLVAADYNQETQYF. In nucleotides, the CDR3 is TGTGCCAGCAGCTTGGTTGCGGCAGACTATAACCAAGAGACCCAGTACTTC.

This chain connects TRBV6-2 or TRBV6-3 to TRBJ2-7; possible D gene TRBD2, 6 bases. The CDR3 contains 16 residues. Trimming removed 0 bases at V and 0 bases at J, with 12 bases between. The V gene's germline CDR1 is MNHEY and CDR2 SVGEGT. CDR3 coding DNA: TGTGCCAGCAGTTACTCGATCCAGGAGGGCTCCTACGAGCAGTACTTC. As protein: CASSYSIQEGSYEQYF.

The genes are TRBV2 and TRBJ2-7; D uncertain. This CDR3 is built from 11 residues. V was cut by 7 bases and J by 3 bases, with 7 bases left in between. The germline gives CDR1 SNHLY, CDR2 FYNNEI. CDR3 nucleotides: TGTGCCAGCAATCTCTTCTACGAGCAGTACTTC. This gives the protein CASNLFYEQYF.